The following is a TCR beta chain sequence with its context. Its target is unknown. Unexposed donor CD4+ T cells date from about 2011-2018, before the COVID-19 pandemic. Isolation of CD4+ T cells took place after about 9 days in culture. V shed 4 bases and J shed 3 bases, with 11 bases lying between them. This CDR3 has 14 amino acids. Germline loops: CDR1 WNHNN, CDR2 SYGVQD (reference sequence). Profiled with immunoSEQ multiplex PCR; TCRdb holds only in-frame clones, not every one. Of about 25,000 clones detected, about four fifths appear once; the ten largest clones hold approximately 15%. The sample originates from a study of CD4 T cells in relation to SARS-CoV-2 and coronaviruses. At the level of the study: Controls used an HIV-1 Nef peptide pool or no peptide.

The TCR sequence derives from a human donor in good health. Sequenced input: CD4+ T cells from PBMCs, cultured in vitro. The V call is TRBV10-1, the J call TRBJ2-3, with a weak D call TRBD2 (5 bases). The CDR3 DNA reads TGCGCCAGCAGTGGGGAAGGACTTACAGATACGCAGTATTTT. This sequence encodes CASSGEGLTDTQYF.